The rows below give T cell receptor beta chains drawn from one sample of a study of blood T cell repertoires in COVID-19. Clones were sequenced by immunoSEQ multiplex PCR, and TCRdb holds only the in-frame ones, with some missing. The sample lists some 390,000 clones; 89% were seen once. The sample taken for sequencing was peripheral blood. All receptors derive from a woman aged 40 to 55 with COVID-19, enrolled during active disease. Both conserved end residues are part of each CDR3. D genes are given only for firm matches. Part of the rows lack a size; the others show once, few, many or a class for expanded clones.

abundance: -; j_gene: TRBJ2-3; v_gene: TRBV10-3; d_gene: TRBD2; len: 15; CDR3aa: CAISESGLAGNTQYF; CDR3nt: TGTGCCATCAGTGAGAGTGGACTAGCGGGCAATACGCAGTATTTT
abundance: -; j_gene: TRBJ1-5; v_gene: TRBV6-2/TRBV6-3; d_gene: -; len: 18; CDR3aa: CASSYSTVLQRSNQPQHF; CDR3nt: TGTGCCAGCAGTTACTCCACAGTGCTGCAGAGAAGCAATCAGCCCCAGCATTTT
abundance: -; j_gene: TRBJ1-5; v_gene: TRBV24-1; d_gene: -; len: 14; CDR3aa: CATSAPVSNQPQHF; CDR3nt: TGTGCCACCAGTGCGCCGGTTAGCAATCAGCCCCAGCATTTT
abundance: few; j_gene: TRBJ1-1; v_gene: TRBV7-2; d_gene: -; len: 16; CDR3aa: CASSLLTVSSGTEAFF; CDR3nt: TGTGCCAGCAGCCTCCTAACCGTCTCCTCGGGCACTGAAGCTTTCTTT
abundance: -; j_gene: TRBJ1-6; v_gene: TRBV5-1; d_gene: -; len: 16; CDR3aa: CASSKGGSSYNSPLHF; CDR3nt: TGCGCCAGCAGCAAGGGGGGGAGCTCCTATAATTCACCCCTCCACTTT
abundance: -; j_gene: TRBJ2-5; v_gene: TRBV7-2; d_gene: -; len: 14; CDR3aa: CASSLVGGLENQYF; CDR3nt: TGTGCCAGCAGCTTAGTCGGCGGCTTGGAAAACCAGTACTTC
abundance: -; j_gene: TRBJ1-3; v_gene: TRBV30; d_gene: -; len: 16; CDR3aa: CAWSVHEGEAGNTIYF; CDR3nt: TGTGCCTGGAGTGTACACGAGGGGGAAGCTGGAAACACCATATATTTT
abundance: -; j_gene: TRBJ1-6; v_gene: TRBV7-9; d_gene: -; len: 15; CDR3aa: CASSFTLGANSPLHF; CDR3nt: TGTGCCAGCAGCTTCACCCTGGGGGCCAATTCACCCCTCCACTTT
abundance: -; j_gene: TRBJ1-4; v_gene: TRBV4-3; d_gene: -; len: 14; CDR3aa: CASSPGLRNEKLFF; CDR3nt: TGCGCCAGCAGCCCGGGACTGCGAAATGAAAAACTGTTTTTT
abundance: -; j_gene: TRBJ1-1; v_gene: TRBV7-7; d_gene: -; len: 14; CDR3aa: CASSFGGRGTEAFF; CDR3nt: TGTGCTAGCAGCTTTGGGGGCAGGGGCACTGAAGCTTTCTTT
abundance: -; j_gene: TRBJ2-2; v_gene: TRBV5-4; d_gene: TRBD1; len: 17; CDR3aa: CASSHGRGTGRTGELFF; CDR3nt: TGTGCCAGCAGCCACGGTAGGGGGACAGGGCGGACCGGGGAGCTGTTTTTT
abundance: few; j_gene: TRBJ1-1; v_gene: TRBV25-1; d_gene: TRBD1; len: 14; CDR3aa: CASSVGGMNTEAFF; CDR3nt: TGTGCCAGCAGTGTAGGGGGCATGAACACTGAAGCTTTCTTT
abundance: -; j_gene: TRBJ2-2; v_gene: TRBV28; d_gene: -; len: 14; CDR3aa: CASSLGQTAGELFF; CDR3nt: TGTGCCAGCAGTTTAGGTCAGACTGCCGGGGAGCTGTTTTTT
abundance: -; j_gene: TRBJ1-2; v_gene: TRBV6-5; d_gene: -; len: 12; CDR3aa: CASSLGDYGYTF; CDR3nt: TGTGCCAGCAGTTTAGGGGACTATGGCTACACCTTC
abundance: -; j_gene: TRBJ1-5; v_gene: TRBV12-3/TRBV12-4; d_gene: -; len: 13; CDR3aa: CASSLVWGQAQHF; CDR3nt: TGTGCCAGCAGTTTAGTATGGGGGCAGGCCCAGCATTTT
abundance: -; j_gene: TRBJ1-2; v_gene: TRBV28; d_gene: TRBD1; len: 14; CDR3aa: CASNRKTGASGYTF; CDR3nt: TGTGCCAGCAATCGAAAGACAGGGGCGAGCGGCTACACCTTC
abundance: once; j_gene: TRBJ1-1; v_gene: TRBV28; d_gene: -; len: 16; CDR3aa: CASSSNYQGWGTEAFF; CDR3nt: TGTGCCAGCAGTTCTAACTATCAGGGTTGGGGCACTGAAGCTTTCTTT
abundance: -; j_gene: TRBJ1-4; v_gene: TRBV7-9; d_gene: -; len: 14; CDR3aa: CASSFDSPNEKLFF; CDR3nt: TGTGCCAGCAGCTTCGACAGTCCTAATGAAAAACTGTTTTTT
abundance: -; j_gene: TRBJ1-6; v_gene: TRBV25-1; d_gene: -; len: 16; CDR3aa: CASARGGASYNSPLHF; CDR3nt: TGTGCCAGCGCCCGCGGAGGGGCTTCCTATAATTCACCCCTCCACTTT
abundance: -; j_gene: TRBJ2-2; v_gene: TRBV5-1; d_gene: -; len: 15; CDR3aa: CASSSDTANTGELFF; CDR3nt: TGCGCCAGCAGCTCTGACACCGCGAACACCGGGGAGCTGTTTTTT
abundance: once; j_gene: TRBJ2-2; v_gene: TRBV5-4; d_gene: TRBD2; len: 15; CDR3aa: CASSLELAGYGELFF; CDR3nt: TGTGCCAGCAGCTTGGAACTAGCGGGTTACGGGGAGCTGTTTTTT
abundance: -; j_gene: TRBJ1-2; v_gene: TRBV7-2; d_gene: TRBD1; len: 17; CDR3aa: CASSPRFGQGTNYGYTF; CDR3nt: TGTGCCAGCAGCCCTAGATTCGGACAGGGGACTAACTATGGCTACACCTTC
abundance: -; j_gene: TRBJ2-5; v_gene: TRBV28; d_gene: TRBD1; len: 15; CDR3aa: CASSLFGTGQETQYF; CDR3nt: TGTGCCAGCAGTTTGTTCGGGACAGGCCAAGAGACCCAGTACTTC
abundance: once; j_gene: TRBJ1-1; v_gene: TRBV20-1; d_gene: -; len: 10; CDR3aa: CSARGTEAFF; CDR3nt: TGCAGTGCGCGGGGTACTGAAGCTTTCTTT
abundance: -; j_gene: TRBJ1-2; v_gene: TRBV5-4; d_gene: -; len: 14; CDR3aa: CASSGPGGNYGYTF; CDR3nt: TGTGCCAGCAGCGGACCCGGCGGGAACTATGGCTACACCTTC
abundance: -; j_gene: TRBJ1-1; v_gene: TRBV7-9; d_gene: -; len: 15; CDR3aa: CASSLDGQVSPEAFF; CDR3nt: TGTGCCAGCAGCTTAGATGGTCAGGTCTCGCCTGAAGCTTTCTTT
abundance: -; j_gene: TRBJ1-1; v_gene: TRBV9; d_gene: TRBD1; len: 13; CDR3aa: CASSVVGTGKAFF; CDR3nt: TGTGCCAGCAGCGTAGTTGGGACAGGGAAAGCTTTCTTT
abundance: -; j_gene: TRBJ1-3; v_gene: TRBV27; d_gene: TRBD1; len: 19; CDR3aa: CASSPYSLNRGRSGNTIYF; CDR3nt: TGTGCCAGCAGTCCTTATTCTCTTAACAGGGGCCGCTCTGGAAACACCATATATTTT
abundance: -; j_gene: TRBJ2-5; v_gene: TRBV7-9; d_gene: -; len: 15; CDR3aa: CASSLNAAAQETQYF; CDR3nt: TGTGCCAGCAGCTTAAATGCGGCAGCTCAAGAGACCCAGTACTTC
abundance: -; j_gene: TRBJ1-5; v_gene: TRBV5-5; d_gene: -; len: 14; CDR3aa: CASSLVIGNQPQHF; CDR3nt: TGTGCCAGCAGCTTGGTTATAGGCAATCAGCCCCAGCATTTT
abundance: once; j_gene: TRBJ1-4; v_gene: TRBV19; d_gene: TRBD1; len: 16; CDR3aa: CASSPGQGVSNEKLFF; CDR3nt: TGTGCCAGTAGTCCGGGACAGGGGGTATCTAATGAAAAACTGTTTTTT
abundance: -; j_gene: TRBJ1-1; v_gene: TRBV30; d_gene: TRBD1; len: 14; CDR3aa: CAWSTGTGNTEAFF; CDR3nt: TGTGCCTGGAGTACCGGGACAGGGAACACTGAAGCTTTCTTT
abundance: -; j_gene: TRBJ1-1; v_gene: TRBV15; d_gene: -; len: 12; CDR3aa: CATAVGGTEAFF; CDR3nt: TGTGCCACCGCCGTTGGCGGCACTGAAGCTTTCTTT
abundance: -; j_gene: TRBJ2-5; v_gene: TRBV18; d_gene: -; len: 12; CDR3aa: CASSPSQETQYF; CDR3nt: TGTGCCAGCTCACCCAGTCAAGAGACCCAGTACTTC
abundance: -; j_gene: TRBJ1-4; v_gene: TRBV19; d_gene: TRBD1; len: 14; CDR3aa: CASSGTGEYEKLFF; CDR3nt: TGTGCCAGTAGCGGGACAGGAGAATACGAAAAACTGTTTTTT
abundance: -; j_gene: TRBJ1-4; v_gene: TRBV28; d_gene: -; len: 12; CDR3aa: CASSQDGEKLFF; CDR3nt: TGTGCCAGCAGCCAAGACGGGGAAAAACTGTTTTTT
abundance: -; j_gene: TRBJ2-1; v_gene: TRBV20-1; d_gene: TRBD2; len: 15; CDR3aa: CSASLLAGRYNEQFF; CDR3nt: TGCAGTGCTAGTCTACTAGCGGGGAGATACAATGAGCAGTTCTTC
abundance: -; j_gene: TRBJ2-3; v_gene: TRBV29-1; d_gene: TRBD1; len: 14; CDR3aa: CSVDRGRGPDTQYF; CDR3nt: TGCAGCGTGGACAGGGGCCGGGGCCCAGATACGCAGTATTTT
abundance: -; j_gene: TRBJ2-7; v_gene: TRBV15; d_gene: -; len: 12; CDR3aa: CATRLAGYEQYF; CDR3nt: TGTGCCACCAGGCTAGCCGGATACGAGCAGTACTTC
abundance: -; j_gene: TRBJ2-7; v_gene: TRBV7-3; d_gene: -; len: 15; CDR3aa: CASSLRGHPSYEQYF; CDR3nt: TGTGCCAGCAGCTTACGCGGACACCCCTCCTACGAGCAGTACTTC
abundance: -; j_gene: TRBJ1-6; v_gene: TRBV6-5; d_gene: -; len: 15; CDR3aa: CASSYEVGSLRPLHF; CDR3nt: TGTGCCAGCAGTTACGAAGTGGGGAGCCTTAGACCCCTCCACTTT
abundance: once; j_gene: TRBJ2-3; v_gene: TRBV7-3; d_gene: TRBD2; len: 15; CDR3aa: CASSTGGSNTDTQYF; CDR3nt: TGTGCCAGCAGCACGGGGGGGTCGAACACAGATACGCAGTATTTT
abundance: -; j_gene: TRBJ1-3; v_gene: TRBV30; d_gene: -; len: 15; CDR3aa: CAWSEGGTVGNTIYF; CDR3nt: TGTGCCTGGAGTGAAGGCGGGACTGTCGGAAACACCATATATTTT
abundance: -; j_gene: TRBJ2-7; v_gene: TRBV4-1; d_gene: -; len: 18; CDR3aa: CASSQDQGGGDLFYEQYF; CDR3nt: TGCGCCAGCAGCCAAGACCAAGGGGGAGGGGACTTGTTCTACGAGCAGTACTTC
abundance: -; j_gene: TRBJ1-6; v_gene: TRBV13; d_gene: -; len: 14; CDR3aa: CASSLSTDNSPLHF; CDR3nt: TGTGCCAGCAGCTTATCGACTGATAATTCACCCCTCCACTTT
abundance: -; j_gene: TRBJ1-1; v_gene: TRBV5-5; d_gene: -; len: 14; CDR3aa: CASMYRAANTEAFF; CDR3nt: TGTGCCAGTATGTACAGGGCCGCGAACACTGAAGCTTTCTTT
abundance: -; j_gene: TRBJ1-1; v_gene: TRBV28; d_gene: -; len: 12; CDR3aa: CASRGRVSEAFF; CDR3nt: TGTGCCAGCAGGGGGAGGGTCTCTGAAGCTTTCTTT
abundance: many; j_gene: TRBJ1-4; v_gene: TRBV10-3; d_gene: -; len: 16; CDR3aa: CAISEVGGAVNEKLFF; CDR3nt: TGTGCCATCAGTGAGGTTGGGGGGGCGGTGAATGAAAAACTGTTTTTT